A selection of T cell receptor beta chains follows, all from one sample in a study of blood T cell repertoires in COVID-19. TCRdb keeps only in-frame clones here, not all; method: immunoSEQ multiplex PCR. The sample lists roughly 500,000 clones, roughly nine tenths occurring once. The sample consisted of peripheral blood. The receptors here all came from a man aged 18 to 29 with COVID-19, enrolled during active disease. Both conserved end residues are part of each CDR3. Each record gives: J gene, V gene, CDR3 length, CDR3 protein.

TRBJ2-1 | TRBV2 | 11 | CASRRIGEQFF
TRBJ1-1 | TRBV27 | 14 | CASSLWGGSGEAFF
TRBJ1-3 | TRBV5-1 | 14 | CASSLAGQGNTIYF
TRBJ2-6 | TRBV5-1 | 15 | CASSPTGVGANVLTF
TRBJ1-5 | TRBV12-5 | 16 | CASGTGQSYSNQPQHF
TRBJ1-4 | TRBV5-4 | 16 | CASSGKPGQTNEKLFF
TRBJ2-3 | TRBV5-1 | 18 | CASSLTGLAGESADTQYF
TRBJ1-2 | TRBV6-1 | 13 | CASSDGQVQGYTF
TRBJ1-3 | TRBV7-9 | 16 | CASSLFIPLIGNTIYF
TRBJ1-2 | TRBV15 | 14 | CATSEGGTDYGYTF
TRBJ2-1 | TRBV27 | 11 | CASSYLNEQFF
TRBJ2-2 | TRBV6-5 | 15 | CASSYQLSPTGELFF
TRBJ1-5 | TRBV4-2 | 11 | CASSQGRPQHF
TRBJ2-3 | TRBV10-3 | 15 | CAISGTGRFADTQYF
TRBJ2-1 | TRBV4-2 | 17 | CASSQVSGSDSYNEQFF
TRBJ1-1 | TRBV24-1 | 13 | CATSDFARGEAFF
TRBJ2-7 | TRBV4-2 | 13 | CATRGGSSYEQYF
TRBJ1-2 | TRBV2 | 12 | CASGGGAPADTF
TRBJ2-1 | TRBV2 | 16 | CASTRRPGLDVGEQFF
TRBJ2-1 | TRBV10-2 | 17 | CASSEYAGGPVDGEQFF
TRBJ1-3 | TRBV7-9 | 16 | CASSSRGEGFGNTIYF
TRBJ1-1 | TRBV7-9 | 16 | CASSPGQGAWNTEAFF